Below, one TCR beta chain is given with its context. This sample was included in a study of blood T cell repertoires in COVID-19. Looking at the study overall: Acute-phase and convalescent COVID-19 samples originated in the United States, Italy and Spain. In each case, the material was cDNA or gDNA derived from T cells, B-cell-depleted T cells, or PBMCs.

Only in-frame clones appear in the TCRdb table, and some are missing; sequencing was by immunoSEQ multiplex PCR. The sample carries 250,000 to 300,000 clones, 82% recorded once. There are 14 residues in the CDR3. V dropped 3 bases and J dropped 7 bases, with 13 bases sitting between them. Germline V CDR1 and CDR2: SGHAT, FQNNGV. Self-reported history from a screening survey and questionnaire set each donor's cohort. Input material: PBMCs or T cells enriched from blood (not recorded which). This clonotype originated in a man aged 35 to 55 who had been exposed to COVID-19. J is TRBJ1-3 and V is TRBV11-2; tentative D call: TRBD1 (5 bases). Written as DNA, the CDR3 is TGTGCCAGCAGCTTGGCAGGGAGGTCGAACACCATATATTTT. Amino acids: CASSLAGRSNTIYF.